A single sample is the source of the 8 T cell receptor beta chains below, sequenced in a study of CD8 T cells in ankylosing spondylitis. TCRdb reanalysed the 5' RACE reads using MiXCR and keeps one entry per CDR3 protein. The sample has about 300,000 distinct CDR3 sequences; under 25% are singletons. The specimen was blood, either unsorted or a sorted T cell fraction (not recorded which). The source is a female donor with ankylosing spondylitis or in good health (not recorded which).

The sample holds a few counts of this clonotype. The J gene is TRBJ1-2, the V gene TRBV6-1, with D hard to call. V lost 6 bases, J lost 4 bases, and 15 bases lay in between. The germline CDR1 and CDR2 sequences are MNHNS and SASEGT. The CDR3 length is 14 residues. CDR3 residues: CASSPSRQLYGYTF. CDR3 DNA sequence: TGTGCCAGCAGCCCTTCGCGGCAGCTCTATGGCTACACCTTC.

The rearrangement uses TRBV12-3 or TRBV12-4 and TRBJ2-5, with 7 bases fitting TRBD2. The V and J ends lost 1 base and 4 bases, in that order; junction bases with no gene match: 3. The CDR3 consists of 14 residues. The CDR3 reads CASSLVASGETQYF. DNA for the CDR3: TGTGCCAGCAGTTTAGTGGCTAGCGGAGAGACCCAGTACTTC.

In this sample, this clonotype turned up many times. CDR3 residues: CASRYDRLEQYF. In DNA form, the CDR3 reads TGTGCCAGCAGATACGACAGGCTTGAGCAGTACTTC. The V call is TRBV12-3 or TRBV12-4, the J call TRBJ2-7, with a possible D match to TRBD1 (6 bases). Between the trimmed V and J ends, which lost 6 bases and 7 bases, there was a span of 13 bases. The CDR3 spans 12 residues.

The chain's CDR3 is CATSRDGTSGYEQYF. Here the CDR3 DNA reads TGTGCCACCAGCAGAGACGGAACTAGCGGTTACGAGCAGTACTTC. This chain uses TRBV15 with TRBJ2-7; 8 positions agree with TRBD2. The V and J ends lost 0 bases and 4 bases, in that order; junction bases with no gene match: 5. The CDR3 loop spans 15 amino acids. Germline-derived CDR1 and CDR2 are LNHNV and YYDKDF (reference sequence).

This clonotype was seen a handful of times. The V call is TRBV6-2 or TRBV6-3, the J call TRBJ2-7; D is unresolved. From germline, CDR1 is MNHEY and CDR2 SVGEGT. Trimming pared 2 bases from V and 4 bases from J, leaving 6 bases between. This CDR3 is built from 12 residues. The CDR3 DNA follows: TGTGCCAGCAGTTACCCCCGGTACGAGCAGTACTTC. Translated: CASSYPRYEQYF.

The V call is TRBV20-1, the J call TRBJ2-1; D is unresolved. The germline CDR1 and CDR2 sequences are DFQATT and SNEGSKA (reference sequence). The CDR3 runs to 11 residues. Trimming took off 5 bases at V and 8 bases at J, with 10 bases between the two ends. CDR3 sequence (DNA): TGCAGTGCTCGGAGCCTTGATGAGCAGTTCTTC. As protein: CSARSLDEQFF.

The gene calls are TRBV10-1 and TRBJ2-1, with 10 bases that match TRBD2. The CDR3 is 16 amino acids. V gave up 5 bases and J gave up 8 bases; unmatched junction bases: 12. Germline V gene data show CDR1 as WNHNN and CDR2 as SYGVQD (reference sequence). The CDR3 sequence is CASSKVAGGQADEQFF. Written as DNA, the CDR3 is TGCGCCAGCAGTAAAGTAGCGGGGGGCCAGGCAGATGAGCAGTTCTTC.

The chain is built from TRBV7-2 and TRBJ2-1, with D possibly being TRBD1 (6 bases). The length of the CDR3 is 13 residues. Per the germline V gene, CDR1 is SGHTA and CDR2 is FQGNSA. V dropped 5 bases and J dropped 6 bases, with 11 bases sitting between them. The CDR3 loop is CASSTTGANEQFF. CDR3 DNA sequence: TGTGCCAGCAGCACGACAGGTGCCAATGAGCAGTTCTTC.